These 30 T cell receptor beta chains originate from one sample sequenced in a study of blood T cell repertoires in COVID-19. Libraries were prepared by immunoSEQ multiplex PCR; TCRdb keeps only in-frame clonotypes and omits some of them. Found here are 40,000 to 55,000 clones, around 87% of them singletons; the top ten hold roughly 7.1%. The sequenced sample consisted of peripheral blood. The receptors come from a middle-aged man with active COVID-19.

The chain has TRBV19 and TRBJ1-6, with D possibly matching TRBD1 (5 bases). The CDR3 loop spans 19 amino acids. Trimming removed 3 bases at V and 0 bases at J, with 18 bases between. In germline, CDR1 is LNHDA, CDR2 SQIVND (reference sequence). This CDR3 reads CASSMLRDLSLSYNSPLHF. In nucleotides, the CDR3 is TGTGCCAGTAGTATGTTGCGGGACTTAAGTCTCTCCTATAATTCACCCCTCCACTTT.

Points on this clone: The junction shows a germline mismatch at one end, possibly a read error. The chain recombines TRBV6-2 or TRBV6-3 with TRBJ1-5, with D perhaps TRBD1 (5 bases). This CDR3 has 14 residues. Germline V CDR1 and CDR2: MNHEY, SVGEGT. This CDR3 is CASSYIDSNQPQHF. The DNA for the CDR3 is TGTGCCAGCAGTTATATAGACAGCAACCAGCCCCAGCATTTT.

The chain couples TRBV7-2 to TRBJ2-6; TRBD1 aligns across 12 bases. The CDR3 consists of 17 residues. The V segment lost 8 bases and the J segment 0 bases; nucleotides outside the gene matches: 5. Germline CDR1 and CDR2: SGHTA and FQGNSA. CDR3 sequence: CASEGDRGLSGANVLTF. The CDR3 nucleotides are TGTGCCAGCGAAGGGGACAGGGGGCTCTCTGGGGCCAACGTCCTGACTTTC.

V and J are TRBV12-3 or TRBV12-4 and TRBJ2-7; D is possibly TRBD2 (5 bases). The V end lost 6 bases, the J end lost 2 bases, and 11 bases lay between the germline ends. The CDR3 is 13 residues long. CDR3 in amino acids: CASSLEVPYEQYF. The CDR3 nucleotides are TGTGCCAGCAGCCTGGAGGTCCCCTACGAGCAGTACTTC.

The V and J genes are TRBV29-1 and TRBJ1-1; D gene unclear. The CDR3 totals 14 residues. The V end was cut by 3 bases, the J end by 4 bases, with 15 bases between. Germline V gene data show CDR1 as SQVTM and CDR2 as ANQGSEA. This CDR3 reads CSVDDNVRGTEAFF. Written as DNA, the CDR3 is TGCAGCGTTGATGATAACGTGAGAGGCACTGAAGCTTTCTTT. Using reference TRBV29-1 and TRBJ1-1 for the parts outside the CDR3, the full variable domain is SAVISQKPSRDICQRGTSLTIQCQVDSQVTMMFWYRQQPGQSLTLIATANQGSEATYESGFVIDKFPISRPNLTFSTLTVSNMSPEDSSIYLCSVDDNVRGTEAFFGQGTRLTVV.

The chain joins TRBV5-1 to TRBJ2-7, with D possibly matching TRBD1 (5 bases). Trimming shortened V by 0 bases and J by 6 bases, and 10 bases separated the two germline ends. Per the germline V gene, CDR1 is SGHRS and CDR2 is YFSETQ. The CDR3 is 13 amino acids. CDR3: CASSLDSGPEQYF. In DNA, the CDR3 is TGCGCCAGCAGCTTGGATTCAGGGCCCGAGCAGTACTTC.

The rearrangement joins TRBV11-2 to TRBJ1-4; a possible D gene is TRBD1 (6 bases). This CDR3 has 14 amino acids. Germline CDR1 and CDR2: SGHAT and FQNNGV. The V gene lost 4 bases and the J gene lost 10 bases, with 16 bases spanning the gap. The CDR3 protein is CASSSLNRGGKLFF. The CDR3 nucleotides read TGTGCCAGCAGCTCTCTCAATAGGGGGGGAAAACTGTTTTTT. Full variable domain (rest looked up from reference TRBV11-2 and TRBJ1-4): EAGVAQSPRYKIIEKRQSVAFWCNPISGHATLYWYQQILGQGPKLLIQFQNNGVVDDSQLPKDRFSAERLKGVDSTLKIQPAKLEDSAVYLCASSSLNRGGKLFFGSGTQLSVL.

For this clone: At one boundary the junction diverges from the germline segment, which might be a read error. The chain is built from TRBV7-7 and TRBJ2-6, with D possibly matching TRBD2 (6 bases). This CDR3 contains 16 residues. CDR1 and CDR2 (germline): SSHAT, FNYEAQ (reference sequence). The DNA of the CDR3 is TGTGCTAGCAGCCCAAGCGGGTTGGCCGGGGCCAACGTCCTGACTTTC. It translates to CASSPSGLAGANVLTF. The complete variable domain, with remaining parts taken from reference TRBV7-7 and TRBJ2-6, reads GAGVSQSPRYKVTKRGQDVTLRCDPISSHATLYWYQQALGQGPEFLTYFNYEAQPDKSGLPSDRFSAERPEGSISTLTIQRTEQRDSAMYRCASSPSGLAGANVLTFGAGSRLTVL.

This sequence joins TRBV9 and TRBJ1-3; the D is unclear. This CDR3 is 16 amino acids long. Deletions cut 4 bases from V and 4 bases from J, with 18 bases between. From germline, CDR1 is SGDLS and CDR2 YYNGEE. The chain's CDR3 is CASSLGLPSSGNTIYF. The CDR3 DNA is TGTGCCAGCAGCCTAGGACTCCCCTCATCAGGAAACACCATATATTTT.

The gene calls are TRBV12-3 or TRBV12-4 and TRBJ1-2, with D uncertain. Deletions cut 4 bases from V and 4 bases from J, with 10 bases between. The CDR3 has 13 residues. CDR3 sequence (DNA): TGTGCCAGCAGTTCAGGCCGCTCCTATGGCTACACCTTC. This codes for CASSSGRSYGYTF.

The chain has TRBV19 and TRBJ1-1; 12 bases line up with TRBD1. CDR1 is LNHDA and CDR2 is SQIVND in the germline V gene (reference sequence). Unmatched junction bases numbered 1, after V lost 7 bases and J lost 4 bases. The CDR3 sequence is 13 residues long. The CDR3 reads CASKGQGATEAFF. The CDR3 DNA reads as TGTGCCAGTAAGGGACAGGGGGCCACTGAAGCTTTCTTT.

V and J are TRBV7-9 and TRBJ2-2, with a weak D call TRBD2 (6 bases). The CDR3 has 16 residues. V was shortened by 3 bases and J by 0 bases, with 11 bases between the two germline ends. CDR1 SEHNR and CDR2 FQNEAQ come from the germline V gene (reference sequence). Here the CDR3 reads CASSLEGSPNTGELFF. CDR3 DNA: TGTGCCAGCAGCTTGGAGGGCTCCCCGAACACCGGGGAGCTGTTTTTT.

This rearrangement joins TRBV19 to TRBJ2-5, with D possibly being TRBD2 (6 bases). Germline-derived CDR1 and CDR2 are LNHDA and SQIVND (reference sequence). The CDR3 runs 15 residues. With 3 bases removed from V and 0 bases from J, the gap between germline ends came to 11 bases. CDR3 in DNA: TGTGCCAGTAGTATTACGAGCGGGTACCAAGAGACCCAGTACTTC. Protein product: CASSITSGYQETQYF.

CDR3 amino acids: CASSETGGVAGNTIYF. CDR3 sequence (DNA): TGTGCCAGCAGTGAAACAGGGGGCGTCGCTGGAAACACCATATATTTT. The chain employs TRBV2 and TRBJ1-3, with 9 bases identical to TRBD1. Trimming cost V 2 bases and J 2 bases; bases outside gene matches: 4. CDR3 length: 16 amino acids. The germline V gene encodes CDR1 SNHLY and CDR2 FYNNEI.

This sequence joins TRBV10-1 and TRBJ2-1; 12 bases are shared with TRBD2. Trimming took 8 bases from V and 8 from J; bases not matched to a gene: 16. Germline values: CDR1 WNHNN, CDR2 SYGVQD (reference sequence). The CDR3 is 17 amino acids. Here the CDR3 reads CASYPGGRTSGMYEQFF. The CDR3 DNA is TGCGCCAGCTACCCAGGGGGCCGGACTAGCGGGATGTATGAGCAGTTCTTC.

This chain links TRBV5-1 with TRBJ2-5; TRBD2 agrees at 12 bases. Germline V gene lookup returns CDR1 SGHRS and CDR2 YFSETQ. The CDR3 length is 15 residues. V gave up 3 bases and J gave up 4 bases; unmatched junction bases: 4. The CDR3 sequence: CASSSSGGVGETQYF. In DNA, the CDR3 is TGCGCCAGCAGCTCTAGCGGGGGGGTCGGAGAGACCCAGTACTTC.

J is TRBJ1-1 and V is TRBV10-3, with D tentatively TRBD1 (6 bases). The CDR3 spans 15 residues. Per the germline V gene, CDR1 is ENHRY and CDR2 is SYGVKD. V was cut by 3 bases and J by 1 base, with 12 bases left in between. CDR3 residues: CAISDPGQTNTEAFF. DNA of the CDR3: TGTGCCATCAGTGACCCCGGACAGACGAACACTGAAGCTTTCTTT.

This chain uses TRBV27 with TRBJ1-5; D remains ambiguous. There are 12 residues in the CDR3. CDR1 and CDR2 from the germline V gene are MNHEY and SMNVEV (reference sequence). V lost 3 bases, J lost 4 bases, and 4 bases lay in between. The DNA for the CDR3 is TGTGCCAGCAGTTTTCAGAATCAGCCCCAGCATTTT. The encoded protein is CASSFQNQPQHF.

This chain links TRBV5-1 with TRBJ2-3; the D is unclear. Germline lookup yields CDR1 SGHRS and CDR2 YFSETQ. This CDR3 is built from 13 residues. Trimming left V 1 base short and J 5 bases short, with 8 bases between. CDR3 protein: CASSLPLIDTQYF. In DNA form, the CDR3 reads TGCGCCAGCAGCTTGCCACTCATAGATACGCAGTATTTT. Full variable domain (outside the CDR3, taken from reference TRBV5-1 and TRBJ2-3): KAGVTQTPRYLIKTRGQQVTLSCSPISGHRSVSWYQQTPGQGLQFLFEYFSETQRNKGNFPGRFSGRQFSNSRSEMNVSTLELGDSALYLCASSLPLIDTQYFGPGTRLTVL.

This chain joins TRBV7-2 and TRBJ2-7; D is unclear. The CDR3 is 14 amino acids. Germline CDR1 SGHTA, CDR2 FQGNSA. Deletions cut 1 base from V and 0 bases from J, with 7 bases between. CDR3 sequence (DNA): TGTGCCAGCAGCTTAGATCTTAGCTCCTACGAGCAGTACTTC. Translating gives CASSLDLSSYEQYF.

This chain connects TRBV4-1 to TRBJ2-1; TRBD2 aligns across 10 bases. The CDR3 runs to 17 residues. The J segment lost 9 bases and the V segment lost 0 bases, leaving 11 bases of the junction unmatched. Per the germline V gene, CDR1 is MGHRA and CDR2 is YSYEKL. CDR3 in DNA: TGCGCCAGCAGCCAAGAATTTCTCCCTAGCGGGAGCACTGAGCAGTTCTTC. This gives the protein CASSQEFLPSGSTEQFF.

The V call is TRBV4-2, the J call TRBJ2-2; D not certain. CDR1 is LGHNA and CDR2 is YNFKEQ in the germline V gene. The V and J ends lost 0 bases and 1 base respectively, with 15 bases between them. The CDR3 length is 18 residues. The CDR3 is CASSQDTVQRLNTGELFF. The CDR3 coding sequence is TGTGCCAGCAGCCAAGATACGGTCCAGCGTCTGAACACCGGGGAGCTGTTTTTT.

The rearrangement joins TRBV11-2 to TRBJ2-3; D unresolved. Trimming left V 3 bases short and J 1 base short, with 8 bases between. Germline CDR1 reads SGHAT; CDR2 reads FQNNGV. The CDR3 extends over 14 amino acids. CDR3 DNA: TGTGCCAGCAGCTTGGCCCCCCGCACAGATACGCAGTATTTT. This translates into CASSLAPRTDTQYF.

The chain carries TRBV7-9 and TRBJ1-2; D is ambiguous. V was trimmed by 5 bases and J by 8 bases, leaving 12 bases between them. Germline V gives CDR1 SEHNR, CDR2 FQNEAQ (reference sequence). This CDR3 region has 12 residues. The CDR3 region has the DNA TGTGCCAGCAGCAAGATTGCGGCAGGCTACACCTTC. Amino acids: CASSKIAAGYTF.

The chain combines TRBV7-2 with TRBJ2-3, with D tentatively TRBD1 (6 bases). Germline lookup yields CDR1 SGHTA and CDR2 FQGNSA. V was trimmed by 1 base and J by 2 bases, leaving 7 bases between them. This CDR3 contains 14 residues. CDR3 bases: TGTGCCAGCAGCTTAGGGGGGCCCACAGATACGCAGTATTTT. Protein sequence: CASSLGGPTDTQYF.

This chain uses TRBV9 with TRBJ2-3, with 8 bases matching TRBD2. CDR1 and CDR2 (germline): SGDLS, YYNGEE. The CDR3 spans 16 residues. Losses at the gene ends were 0 bases for V and 6 bases for J; bases not matched to a gene: 9. The CDR3 nucleotides are TGTGCCAGCAGCGTAGTTGGTAGCGGGGTGGTTGATACGCAGTATTTT. It specifies CASSVVGSGVVDTQYF.

J is TRBJ2-4 and V is TRBV18; possibly TRBD1 for D (5 bases). The germline gives CDR1 KGHSH, CDR2 LQKENI. Between the trimmed V and J ends, which lost 3 bases and 8 bases, there was a span of 8 bases. The CDR3 spans 12 residues. CDR3 nucleotides: TGTGCCAGCTCACCTCAAGGGGACATTCAGTACTTC. Amino acids: CASSPQGDIQYF.

J is TRBJ2-1 and V is TRBV7-2; TRBD1 aligns across 7 bases. CDR1 and CDR2 (germline): SGHTA, FQGNSA. The CDR3 is 15 amino acids. V shed 0 bases, J shed 5 bases, and the junction held 4 bases outside the gene matches. This CDR3 reads CASSLAGDRNNEQFF. CDR3 nucleotides: TGTGCCAGCAGCTTAGCGGGGGACAGAAACAATGAGCAGTTCTTC.

The chain carries TRBV5-1 and TRBJ2-7; D possibly corresponds to TRBD1 (6 bases). The CDR3 length is 13 residues. Germline lookup yields CDR1 SGHRS and CDR2 YFSETQ. Trimming left V 0 bases short and J 5 bases short, with 9 bases between. CDR3 residues: CASSLGGGDEQYF. CDR3 bases: TGCGCCAGCAGCTTGGGAGGGGGAGACGAGCAGTACTTC. The full variable domain, its missing parts supplied by reference TRBV5-1 and TRBJ2-7, is KAGVTQTPRYLIKTRGQQVTLSCSPISGHRSVSWYQQTPGQGLQFLFEYFSETQRNKGNFPGRFSGRQFSNSRSEMNVSTLELGDSALYLCASSLGGGDEQYFGPGTRLTVT.

This chain uses TRBV5-4 with TRBJ2-1, with 12 bases aligning to TRBD2. V lost 0 bases and J lost 9; bases outside the gene matches: 4. This CDR3 is 15 amino acids long. Germline values: CDR1 SGHNT, CDR2 YYREEE (reference sequence). CDR3: CASSLAASGRGEQFF. CDR3 nucleotides: TGTGCCAGCAGCTTGGCGGCTAGCGGGAGGGGTGAGCAGTTCTTC.